The clone carrying this TCR beta chain was seen more than once but under ten times. The target antigen is unknown. CDR1 is SGHRS and CDR2 is YFSETQ in the germline V gene. This CDR3 comprises 18 residues. The V gene end was trimmed by 4 bases and the J gene end by 0 bases; junction bases not matched to a gene: 9. All of the isolated RNA was reverse transcribed, so expressed TCRB transcripts were sequenced. Assay: immunoSEQ multiplex PCR; the TCRdb copy retains only in-frame clones and omits some. The table records roughly 450,000 clones, roughly an eighth of them present only once. These data belong to a study of beta chain features in type 1 diabetes. General study points: Shortening of TCRB CDR3s, moderate but significant, appeared in all four CD4+ subsets of Type 1 diabetes patients.

The source of this sequence is a woman aged 18 to 35 in good health. The rearrangement uses TRBV5-1 and TRBJ2-5; 13 nucleotides align to TRBD2. The material sequenced was naive CD4+ T cells from blood. The CDR3 DNA reads as TGCGCCAGCAGCGCAAGACTAGCGGGAGGTCGGTACCAAGAGACCCAGTACTTC. The encoded protein is CASSARLAGGRYQETQYF.